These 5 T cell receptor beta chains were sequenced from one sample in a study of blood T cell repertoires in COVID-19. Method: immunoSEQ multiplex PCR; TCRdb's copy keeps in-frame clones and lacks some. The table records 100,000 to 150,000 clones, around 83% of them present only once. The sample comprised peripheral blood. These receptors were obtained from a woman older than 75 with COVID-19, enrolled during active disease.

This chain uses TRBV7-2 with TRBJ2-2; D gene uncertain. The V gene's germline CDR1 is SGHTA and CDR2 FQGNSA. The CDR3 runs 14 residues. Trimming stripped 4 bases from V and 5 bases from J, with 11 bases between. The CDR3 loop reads CASSSAITTGELFF. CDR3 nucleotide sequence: TGTGCCAGCAGCTCCGCTATCACGACCGGGGAGCTGTTTTTT. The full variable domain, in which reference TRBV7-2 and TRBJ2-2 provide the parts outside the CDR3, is GAGVSQSPSNKVTEKGKDVELRCDPISGHTALYWYRQSLGQGLEFLIYFQGNSAPDKSGLPSDRFSAERTGGSVSTLTIQRTQQEDSAVYLCASSSAITTGELFFGEGSRLTVL.

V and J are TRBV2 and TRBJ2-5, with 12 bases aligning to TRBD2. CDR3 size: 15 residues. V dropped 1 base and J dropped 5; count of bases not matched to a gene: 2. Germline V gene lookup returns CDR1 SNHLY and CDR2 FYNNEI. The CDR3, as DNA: TGTGCCAGCAGTGAAGGACTAGCGGGAGTGGAGACCCAGTACTTC. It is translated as CASSEGLAGVETQYF. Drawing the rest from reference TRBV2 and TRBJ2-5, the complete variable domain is EPEVTQTPSHQVTQMGQEVILRCVPISNHLYFYWYRQILGQKVEFLVSFYNNEISEKSEIFDDQFSVERPDGSNFTLKIRSTKLEDSAMYFCASSEGLAGVETQYFGPGTRLLVL.

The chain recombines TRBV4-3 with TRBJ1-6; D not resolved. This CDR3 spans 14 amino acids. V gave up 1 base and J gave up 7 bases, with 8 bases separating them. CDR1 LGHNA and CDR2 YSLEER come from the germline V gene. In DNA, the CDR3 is TGCGCCAGCAGCCAAGGGCTTTTGAATTCACCCCTCCACTTT. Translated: CASSQGLLNSPLHF.

The CDR3 region is CAISDFVGSKWQFF. CDR3 sequence (DNA): TGTGCCATCAGTGATTTCGTGGGGAGTAAATGGCAGTTCTTC. V usage is TRBV10-3 and J usage is TRBJ2-1; TRBD2 might be the D (5 bases). CDR3 size: 14 residues. V lost 3 bases, J lost 12 bases, and 18 bases lay in between. Germline loops: CDR1 ENHRY, CDR2 SYGVKD.

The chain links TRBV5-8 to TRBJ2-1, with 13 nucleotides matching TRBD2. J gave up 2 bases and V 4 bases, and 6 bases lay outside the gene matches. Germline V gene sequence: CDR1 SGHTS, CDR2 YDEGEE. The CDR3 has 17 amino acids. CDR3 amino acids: CASSPKTSGRTYNEQFF. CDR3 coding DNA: TGTGCCAGCAGCCCCAAGACTAGCGGGAGGACCTACAATGAGCAGTTCTTC.